The 28 T cell receptor beta chains below were found in one sample sequenced in a study of cytomegalovirus exposure and HLA in healthy donors (dated by TCRdb to the late 2010s). Library construction relied on the immunoSEQ multiplex PCR assay. A mixture of 60 forward primers for TCR Vbeta segments and 13 reverse primers for TCR Jbeta segments was used in the multiplex PCR. What TCRdb holds here is the immuneACCESS table cut down to in-frame rearrangements. Part of the clones is not present; checked against another copy, under half of the missing clones reflect an unresolved V gene, and the others are unexplained. The sample yields around 150,000 clones; nearly 80% were counted once. The biggest ten clones account for about 0.62% of the sample. Sample: PBMCs. All receptors derive from a male donor in good health and CMV-seronegative.

This rearrangement joins TRBV6-6 to TRBJ2-1, with 9 bases that match TRBD1. J was trimmed by 6 bases and V by 5 bases; bases with no gene match: 8. Germline V gene data show CDR1 as MNHNY and CDR2 as SVGAGI (reference sequence). The CDR3 is 15 residues long. As DNA, the CDR3 is TGTGCCAGCAGTCCGGGACAGGGTGATTTCAATGAGCAGTTCTTC. Translated, it gives CASSPGQGDFNEQFF.

V is TRBV12-5 and J is TRBJ1-6; TRBD1 agrees at 7 bases. V shed 3 bases, J shed 6 bases, and the junction held 2 bases outside the gene matches. CDR1 is LGHNT, CDR2 FRNRAP, per germline. CDR3 length equals 14 residues. The CDR3 DNA reads TGTGCTAGTGGTTTAGCAGGGGGTAATTCACCCCTCCACTTT. It is translated as CASGLAGGNSPLHF.

This chain links TRBV6-6 with TRBJ2-3; no clear D. CDR1 is MNHNY, CDR2 SVGAGI, per germline (reference sequence). This CDR3 has 13 amino acids. The V end lost 6 bases, the J end lost 2 bases, and 9 bases lay between the germline ends. CDR3 in amino acids: CASSGASTDTQYF. CDR3 sequence (DNA): TGTGCCAGCAGCGGAGCTTCCACAGATACGCAGTATTTT.

The chain is built from TRBV4-1 and TRBJ2-3; possibly TRBD2 for D (7 bases). V was shortened by 4 bases and J by 6 bases, with 23 bases between the two germline ends. The CDR3 runs to 17 residues. CDR1 is MGHRA, CDR2 YSYEKL, per germline. CDR3 in DNA: TGCGCCAGCAGCCCCCACAAGGGGGGCCGGGGGGCGGATACGCAGTATTTT. It is translated as CASSPHKGGRGADTQYF.

The rearrangement uses TRBV9 and TRBJ1-1; 9 bases map to TRBD1. The length of the CDR3 is 17 residues. V lost 3 bases, J lost 0 bases, and 9 bases stayed unmatched. Germline CDR1 is SGDLS and CDR2 is YYNGEE. CDR3 loop: CASSEEDRGGMNTEAFF. Written as DNA, the CDR3 is TGTGCCAGCAGCGAGGAGGACAGGGGAGGGATGAACACTGAAGCTTTCTTT.

V gene TRBV29-1 combines with J gene TRBJ1-1; TRBD1 matches 9 bases. From germline, CDR1 is SQVTM and CDR2 ANQGSEA. The CDR3 extends over 15 amino acids. V gave up 5 bases and J gave up 0 bases; unmatched junction bases: 7. The CDR3 coding sequence is TGCAGCGTTCTCAGGACAGGGGATATGAACACTGAAGCTTTCTTT. Protein product: CSVLRTGDMNTEAFF.

J is TRBJ2-5 and V is TRBV9; D is unresolved. Germline assignment: CDR1 SGDLS and CDR2 YYNGEE. The V and J ends lost 0 bases and 3 bases respectively, with 6 bases between them. CDR3 size: 13 residues. CDR3 sequence (DNA): TGTGCCAGCAGCGTAGTAGTAGAAGAGACCCAGTACTTC. It codes for CASSVVVEETQYF.

The chain combines TRBV5-4 with TRBJ1-2, with TRBD1 identical over 11 bases. CDR1 and CDR2 (germline): SGHNT, YYREEE (reference sequence). There are 17 residues in the CDR3. V dropped 4 bases and J dropped 6; count of bases not matched to a gene: 14. The CDR3 loop reads CASSPLFTGTGGDGYTF. CDR3 coding DNA: TGTGCCAGCAGCCCCTTATTTACCGGGACAGGGGGGGATGGCTACACCTTC.

V usage is TRBV6-5 and J usage is TRBJ1-2; unclear D gene. The V gene's germline CDR1 is MNHEY and CDR2 SVGAGI. The CDR3 loop spans 13 amino acids. Trimming stripped 5 bases from V and 2 bases from J, with 9 bases between. The CDR3 DNA sequence: TGTGCCAGCAGTCCAGGCCGAAACTATGGCTACACCTTC. Its translation is CASSPGRNYGYTF.

The chain employs TRBV5-5 and TRBJ2-7; TRBD1 aligns across 11 bases. V lost 4 bases and J lost 0; bases outside the gene matches: 3. From germline, CDR1 is SGHKS and CDR2 YYEKEE (reference sequence). The CDR3 loop spans 15 amino acids. Here the CDR3 DNA reads TGTGCCAGCAGCGGGGGGACAGGGGGCTCCTACGAGCAGTACTTC. Translated: CASSGGTGGSYEQYF. The full variable domain, completed using reference TRBV5-5 and TRBJ2-7, is DAGVTQSPTHLIKTRGQQVTLRCSPISGHKSVSWYQQVLGQGPQFIFQYYEKEERGRGNFPDRFSARQFPNYSSELNVNALLLGDSALYLCASSGGTGGSYEQYFGPGTRLTVT.

The chain recombines TRBV5-4 with TRBJ2-7; D unresolved. The germline gives CDR1 SGHNT, CDR2 YYREEE (reference sequence). The V end was cut by 4 bases, the J end by 3 bases, with 14 bases between. The CDR3 length is 14 residues. CDR3 region: CASSVGPLFYEQYF. CDR3 DNA sequence: TGTGCCAGCAGCGTTGGCCCCCTGTTCTACGAGCAGTACTTC. Complete variable domain (other parts from reference TRBV5-4 and TRBJ2-7): ETGVTQSPTHLIKTRGQQVTLRCSSQSGHNTVSWYQQALGQGPQFIFQYYREEENGRGNFPPRFSGLQFPNYSSELNVNALELDDSALYLCASSVGPLFYEQYFGPGTRLTVT.

The chain combines TRBV10-2 with TRBJ2-3; D is ambiguous. The germline CDR1 and CDR2 sequences are WSHSY and SAAADI. The CDR3 spans 14 residues. Trimming pared 3 bases from V and 2 bases from J, leaving 9 bases between. The DNA for the CDR3 is TGCGCCAGCAGTGACAGGTCCCCCACAGATACGCAGTATTTT. It codes for CASSDRSPTDTQYF.

As regards this clone: The junction departs from the called germline gene at one end, perhaps through a read error. The chain carries TRBV7-9 and TRBJ1-4, with D unresolved. The CDR3 runs 17 residues. The germline gives CDR1 SEHNR, CDR2 FQNEAQ (reference sequence). CDR3 protein: CSSSTQRAGSTNEKLFF. DNA for the CDR3: TGTTCCAGCAGCACCCAGCGAGCGGGGAGTACTAATGAAAAACTGTTTTTT.

This clone was found a few times. CDR3 loop: CASSEWDREYEQYF. As DNA, the CDR3 is TGTGCCAGCAGTGAGTGGGACAGGGAGTACGAGCAGTACTTC. J is TRBJ2-7 and V is TRBV2; 9 bases are shared with TRBD1. V trimming: 3 bases; J trimming: 4 bases; junction bases outside the gene matches: 4. Per the germline V gene, CDR1 is SNHLY and CDR2 is FYNNEI. This CDR3 has 14 residues.

The CDR3 here is CASSPGQAINQPQHF. CDR3 DNA: TGTGCCAGCAGCCCGGGACAGGCGATCAATCAGCCCCAGCATTTT. The gene calls are TRBV5-8 and TRBJ1-5, with 8 bases matching TRBD1. The CDR3 spans 15 residues. CDR1 and CDR2 (germline): SGHTS, YDEGEE. Trimming at V came to 4 bases and at J to 3 bases, leaving 6 bases not matched to a gene.

This chain joins TRBV6-6 and TRBJ2-5; 13 bases line up with TRBD2. The V gene end was trimmed by 6 bases and the J gene end by 8 bases; junction bases not matched to a gene: 12. Germline lookup yields CDR1 MNHNY and CDR2 SVGAGI (reference sequence). The CDR3 is made up of 16 amino acids. The CDR3 coding sequence is TGTGCCAGCAGCATCCGACTAGCGGGGGGCCAGGGAACCCAGTACTTC. Protein: CASSIRLAGGQGTQYF.

The chain recombines TRBV19 with TRBJ1-1; 7 bases line up with TRBD1. Per the germline V gene, CDR1 is LNHDA and CDR2 is SQIVND (reference sequence). J gave up 4 bases and V 7 bases, and 9 bases lay outside the gene matches. There are 14 residues in the CDR3. CDR3: CASTRQGAGTEAFF. Here the CDR3 DNA reads TGTGCCAGTACTCGACAGGGCGCGGGCACTGAAGCTTTCTTT.

The rearrangement joins TRBV7-3 to TRBJ1-5; 9 positions agree with TRBD1. Looked up from germline, CDR1 is SGHTA and CDR2 is FQGTGA. Trimming cost V 0 bases and J 3 bases; bases outside gene matches: 9. CDR3 length equals 18 residues. The CDR3 loop is CASSLTSRDRAFNQPQHF. The CDR3 DNA reads as TGTGCCAGCAGCTTAACTTCCCGGGACAGGGCGTTCAATCAGCCCCAGCATTTT.

This clone appeared a few times. The V and J genes are TRBV6-6 and TRBJ2-1, with TRBD1 identical over 9 bases. V gave up 4 bases and J gave up 10 bases; unmatched junction bases: 8. CDR3 length equals 14 residues. Germline V CDR1 and CDR2: MNHNY, SVGAGI (reference sequence). Written as DNA, the CDR3 is TGTGCCAGCAGTTTGAGGACAGGGGTTAGCGAGCAGTTCTTC. It specifies CASSLRTGVSEQFF.

This sequence joins TRBV15 and TRBJ2-7; D is possibly TRBD2 (6 bases). The V gene's germline CDR1 is LNHNV and CDR2 YYDKDF (reference sequence). Trimming took off 0 bases at V and 4 bases at J, with 13 bases between the two ends. CDR3 length: 15 residues. CDR3 sequence reads: CATSRDRRDGYEQYF. CDR3 sequence (DNA): TGTGCCACCAGCAGAGATCGGCGGGACGGTTACGAGCAGTACTTC. Drawing the rest from reference TRBV15 and TRBJ2-7, the complete variable domain is DAMVIQNPRYQVTQFGKPVTLSCSQTLNHNVMYWYQQKSSQAPKLLFHYYDKDFNNEADTPDNFQSRRPNTSFCFLDIRSPGLGDTAMYLCATSRDRRDGYEQYFGPGTRLTVT.

This chain uses TRBV19 with TRBJ1-1, with a tentative D call TRBD1 (5 bases). Germline V gene sequence: CDR1 LNHDA, CDR2 SQIVND (reference sequence). This CDR3 has 15 residues. V was cut by 1 base and J by 1 base, with 10 bases left in between. CDR3 sequence: CASSIADNPNTEAFF. CDR3 in DNA: TGTGCCAGTAGTATAGCGGACAACCCGAACACTGAAGCTTTCTTT.

The CDR3 loop reads CASSHRRSSYNEQFF. For the CDR3, the DNA is TGTGCCAGTAGTCATCGAAGGAGCTCCTACAATGAGCAGTTCTTC. The V call is TRBV19, the J call TRBJ2-1, with D hard to call. This CDR3 region has 15 residues. Germline V gives CDR1 LNHDA, CDR2 SQIVND (reference sequence). The V gene lost 5 bases and the J gene lost 0 bases, with 11 bases spanning the gap. Together with reference TRBV19 and TRBJ2-1, the CDR3 gives the full variable domain: DGGITQSPKYLFRKEGQNVTLSCEQNLNHDAMYWYRQDPGQGLRLIYYSQIVNDFQKGDIAEGYSVSREKKESFPLTVTSAQKNPTAFYLCASSHRRSSYNEQFFGPGTRLTVL.

This clone has more than one count but fewer than ten. The chain uses TRBV6-6 and TRBJ1-6; 9 nucleotides line up with TRBD1. Germline loops: CDR1 MNHNY, CDR2 SVGAGI (reference sequence). This CDR3 comprises 16 residues. After removal of 1 base from V and 7 bases from J, the junction contained 5 bases not matched to a gene. The CDR3 loop reads CASSYYTDRGNSPLHF. CDR3 nucleotide sequence: TGTGCCAGCAGTTACTATACGGACAGGGGCAATTCACCCCTCCACTTT.

This chain uses TRBV4-1 with TRBJ2-4; a weak D match, TRBD2 (5 bases). The CDR3 contains 17 residues. Germline CDR1 is MGHRA and CDR2 is YSYEKL. The V end was cut by 0 bases, the J end by 0 bases, with 12 bases between. The CDR3 region has the DNA TGCGCCAGCAGCCAAGATATAGGCGGGCTAGCCAAAAACATTCAGTACTTC. This encodes CASSQDIGGLAKNIQYF.

This clone has more than one count but fewer than ten. The V call is TRBV12-5, the J call TRBJ1-4; D gene ambiguous. Germline CDR1 is LGHNT and CDR2 is FRNRAP. This CDR3 contains 11 residues. V lost 6 bases and J 10 bases, leaving 9 bases between the germline ends. DNA for the CDR3: TGTGCTAGTGGCTATGAGGGAAAACTGTTTTTT. Its translation is CASGYEGKLFF.

As to this clone: Its ends do not fully match the called genes, so a read error is possible. The sample contains more than one DNA sequence encoding this CDR3. The chain recombines TRBV2 with TRBJ2-1; 13 nucleotides agree with TRBD2. CDR1 is SNHLY, CDR2 FYNNEI, per germline. The CDR3 length is 16 residues. CDR3: CASSRTSGGSYNEQFF. For the CDR3, the DNA is TGCGCCAGCAGCCGGACTAGCGGGGGCTCCTACAATGAGCAGTTCTTC.

The rearrangement uses TRBV7-2 and TRBJ1-2; tentatively, D is TRBD1 (6 bases). Germline assignment: CDR1 SGHTA and CDR2 FQGNSA. V was shortened by 1 base and J by 4 bases, with 10 bases between the two germline ends. This CDR3 comprises 14 residues. This chain's CDR3 is CASSLGQGPYGYTF. In nucleotides, the CDR3 is TGTGCCAGCAGCTTAGGTCAGGGGCCCTATGGCTACACCTTC. The full variable domain, completed using reference TRBV7-2 and TRBJ1-2, is GAGVSQSPSNKVTEKGKDVELRCDPISGHTALYWYRQSLGQGLEFLIYFQGNSAPDKSGLPSDRFSAERTGGSVSTLTIQRTQQEDSAVYLCASSLGQGPYGYTFGSGTRLTVV.

The chain carries TRBV5-5 and TRBJ2-5, with D perhaps matching TRBD2 (5 bases). The V gene's germline CDR1 is SGHKS and CDR2 YYEKEE (reference sequence). The CDR3 is 14 residues long. V gave up 4 bases and J gave up 2 bases, with 12 bases separating them. CDR3 amino acids: CASSPNTGQETQYF. As DNA, the CDR3 is TGTGCCAGCAGCCCTAACACGGGGCAAGAGACCCAGTACTTC.